These T cell receptor beta chains were read from a single sample in a study of cytomegalovirus exposure and HLA in healthy donors. The assay was immunoSEQ multiplex PCR, and TCRdb's table has in-frame clones only and misses some. The table has about 98,000 clones, around 75% seen once. The source material was PBMCs. Receptor source: a man aged 18-30 years in good health and CMV-seropositive. Both conserved end residues are part of each CDR3. The D gene is left open where the match is weak. Clone size is given for some rows only: seen once, a few or many times, or a class if the clone is expanded.

V	J	size	D	CDR3	DNA
TRBV6-1	TRBJ1-2	-	TRBD1	CASSPDRGASYGYTF	TGTGCCAGCAGTCCAGACAGGGGTGCCTCGTATGGCTACACCTTC
TRBV6-1	TRBJ2-7	-	TRBD1	CASRTGQGGGEQYF	TGTGCCAGCAGAACAGGACAGGGAGGAGGAGAGCAGTACTTC
TRBV2	TRBJ2-3	few	TRBD1	CASETGVSQYF	TGTGCCAGCGAAACAGGGGTTTCGCAGTATTTT
TRBV5-1	TRBJ2-2	-	TRBD2	CASSQQRLAANTGELFF	TGCGCCAGCAGCCAGCAGCGACTAGCGGCGAACACCGGGGAGCTGTTTTTT
TRBV5-1	TRBJ2-7	-	TRBD1	CASSLGPFTGALHTYEQYF	TGCGCCAGCAGCTTGGGCCCGTTTACAGGGGCCTTACACACCTACGAGCAGTACTTC
TRBV2	TRBJ2-5	few	-	CASSDEGETQYF	TGTGCCAGCAGTGATGAGGGAGAGACCCAGTACTTC
TRBV5-4	TRBJ2-3	-	-	CASSSEGMARLDTQYF	TGTGCCAGCAGCTCAGAGGGAATGGCCCGGTTAGATACGCAGTATTTT
TRBV6-5	TRBJ2-5	-	TRBD2	CATRPGGSYQETQYF	TGTGCCACCCGTCCGGGGGGTTCGTACCAAGAGACCCAGTACTTC
TRBV10-2	TRBJ1-6	-	-	CASTHRVIDSPLHF	TGCGCCAGCACCCACAGGGTGATAGACTCACCCCTCCACTTT
TRBV5-6	TRBJ2-5	-	TRBD2	CASSLWTSGGAETQYF	TGTGCCAGCAGCCTGTGGACTAGCGGGGGGGCGGAGACCCAGTACTTC
TRBV6-1	TRBJ1-6	-	TRBD1	CASSEKGQGVSYNSPLHF	TGTGCCAGCAGTGAAAAGGGACAGGGGGTTTCCTATAATTCACCCCTCCACTTT
TRBV27	TRBJ2-3	-	-	CASSKQGSDTQYF	TGTGCCAGCAGTAAACAGGGTAGCGATACGCAGTATTTT
TRBV30	TRBJ1-6	-	TRBD1	CAWIPAGGNSPLHF	TGTGCCTGGATTCCGGCAGGGGGGAATTCACCCCTCCACTTT
TRBV6-5	TRBJ2-1	few	TRBD1	CASSYSTGSSYNEQFF	TGTGCCAGCAGTTACTCGACAGGGAGCTCCTACAATGAGCAGTTCTTC
TRBV7-9	TRBJ2-2	-	TRBD1	CASSFKDRVVSGELFF	TGTGCCAGCAGCTTCAAAGACAGGGTGGTCTCCGGGGAGCTGTTTTTT
TRBV7-3	TRBJ1-6	-	-	CASRSTGSSGEPLHF	TGTGCCAGCAGAAGTACAGGGAGTTCTGGAGAACCCCTCCACTTT
TRBV5-6	TRBJ2-5	-	TRBD1	CASSLRGQGRETQYF	TGTGCCAGCAGCTTGCGCGGACAGGGGAGGGAGACCCAGTACTTC
TRBV4-1	TRBJ2-5	-	-	CASSQWRQETQYF	TGCGCCAGCAGCCAATGGAGGCAAGAGACCCAGTACTTC
TRBV5-4	TRBJ2-1	-	-	CARGLLHNEQFF	TGTGCCCGGGGACTTCTACATAATGAGCAGTTCTTC